This T cell receptor beta chain stems from a study of shared clonotypes between healthy human individuals. Study outcomes and limitations: Generation probabilities were higher for clonotypes shared across all four sorted-subset donors than for unshared ones.

This CDR3 contains 16 residues. CDR1 and CDR2 from the germline V gene are LGHNA and YNFKEQ. V trimming: 0 bases; J trimming: 6 bases; junction bases outside the gene matches: 6. About this clone itself: Its antigen is undetermined.

Assay: immunoSEQ multiplex PCR; the TCRdb copy retains only in-frame clones and omits some. The sample lists more than 2,000,000 clones, approximately 92% occurring once. V gene TRBV4-2 combines with J gene TRBJ2-1, with 9 bases aligning to TRBD2. The source of this sequence is a man aged 18 to 29 in good health. Sequences were obtained from naive CD4+ T cells sorted from blood. Sample subset: CD45RA+ positively selected. CDR3 nucleotides: TGTGCCAGCAGCCAAGATATAGGAGCGGGGGGCAATGAGCAGTTCTTC. It translates to CASSQDIGAGGNEQFF.